Here is one T cell receptor beta chain with its context. The antigen is not known. The germline CDR1 and CDR2 sequences are SGHNT and YYREEE (reference sequence). The junction had 5 bases not matched to a gene; V was cut back by 3 bases and J by 3 bases. The CDR3 is made up of 15 amino acids. The data were obtained in a study of T cell responses to AZD1222 COVID-19 vaccine. Study-level background: Pooled together were second doses at about 4 or about 12 weeks.

Study conclusions and caveats: Spike-specific TCRs gained breadth and depth after people received two AZD1222 doses. Donors, mostly white British, included more females; clonal diversity was possibly underestimated.

Sequencing was performed with immunoSEQ multiplex PCR; in TCRdb, only in-frame clones are kept and a portion is missing. The sample shows fewer than 150,000 clones, about 88% of them seen only once. This receptor was taken from an adult in good health. Sequencing used peripheral blood, obtained on day 0 of AZD1222 vaccination. The V and J genes are TRBV5-4 and TRBJ1-4, with TRBD1 matching 7 bases. CDR3 protein: CASSWGDRSNEKLFF. DNA for the CDR3: TGTGCCAGCAGCTGGGGGGACAGATCTAATGAAAAACTGTTTTTT. The full variable domain, rest sourced from reference TRBV5-4 and TRBJ1-4, is ETGVTQSPTHLIKTRGQQVTLRCSSQSGHNTVSWYQQALGQGPQFIFQYYREEENGRGNFPPRFSGLQFPNYSSELNVNALELDDSALYLCASSWGDRSNEKLFFGSGTQLSVL.